The 30 T cell receptor beta chains below come from one sample, sequenced in a study of PD-1 blockade in classical Hodgkin lymphoma. The method was immunoSEQ multiplex PCR; TCRdb's version includes in-frame clones alone and lacks a portion of them. The sample has approximately 21,000 clones, about 63% seen once. All trial patients relapsed after autologous stem cell transplantation. Sequenced material: peripheral blood mononuclear cells (PBMCs), taken at baseline. The receptors were sampled from a human donor with classical Hodgkin lymphoma.

CDR3 in DNA: TGTGCCAGGCCAGCGGGAGGGGGCACAGATACGCAGTATTTT. Protein product: CARPAGGGTDTQYF. The chain uses TRBV19 and TRBJ2-3, with 10 bases aligning to TRBD2. With V trimmed by 9 bases and J by 1 base, 4 bases remained unmatched. Germline V gene lookup returns CDR1 LNHDA and CDR2 SQIVND (reference sequence). The CDR3 has 14 residues.

The chain recombines TRBV6-1 with TRBJ1-2; D not certain. Deletions cut 1 base from V and 4 bases from J, with 10 bases between. In germline, CDR1 is MNHNS, CDR2 SASEGT. This CDR3 is built from 14 residues. CDR3 DNA sequence: TGTGCCAGCAGTGAAGGTCCCCGGGGCTATGGCTACACCTTC. Amino acids: CASSEGPRGYGYTF.

The chain joins TRBV5-1 to TRBJ2-7; 8 bases line up with TRBD1. The junction had 6 bases not matched to a gene; V was cut back by 4 bases and J by 3 bases. Germline V gene data show CDR1 as SGHRS and CDR2 as YFSETQ. CDR3 length equals 14 residues. CDR3 in amino acids: CASSRQGTDYEQYF. CDR3 sequence (DNA): TGCGCCAGCAGCCGACAGGGGACGGACTACGAGCAGTACTTC.

A word on this clone: The junction shows a germline mismatch at one end, possibly a read error. V is TRBV19 and J is TRBJ2-2, with a tentative D call TRBD2 (6 bases). In germline, CDR1 is LNHDA, CDR2 SQIVND (reference sequence). This CDR3 has 14 residues. The CDR3 DNA reads as TGTGCCAGTAGAATAGCGGAAAACACCGGGGAGCTGTTTTTT. This encodes CASRIAENTGELFF.

DNA for the CDR3: TGCAGCGCTCGACAGGGGAGTACAGATACGCAGTATTTT. It translates to CSARQGSTDTQYF. The V and J genes are TRBV29-1 and TRBJ2-3; 8 bases line up with TRBD1. The ends lost 7 bases at V and 3 bases at J; junction bases unmatched: 6. In germline, CDR1 is SQVTM, CDR2 ANQGSEA. The CDR3 is 13 amino acids.

This clone was detected a few times. The rearrangement links TRBV28 to TRBJ1-6, with D tentatively TRBD1 (5 bases). The CDR3 length is 15 residues. Trimming pared 1 base from V and 3 bases from J, leaving 7 bases between. Germline V gives CDR1 MDHEN, CDR2 SYDVKM. Written as DNA, the CDR3 is TGTGCCAGCAGTTTATTGGGGGGCTATAATTCACCCCTCCACTTT. Translating it yields CASSLLGGYNSPLHF.

V and J are TRBV28 and TRBJ1-1, with D unclear. In germline, CDR1 is MDHEN, CDR2 SYDVKM. V lost 3 bases, J lost 3 bases, and 11 bases lay in between. This CDR3 is 14 amino acids long. CDR3 DNA sequence: TGTGCCAGCAGTTTTTTGGCGTCTTACACTGAAGCTTTCTTT. Protein: CASSFLASYTEAFF.

The V and J genes are TRBV28 and TRBJ1-3, with D perhaps matching TRBD1 (5 bases). V dropped 8 bases and J dropped 0 bases, with 8 bases sitting between them. The CDR3 runs to 13 residues. From germline, CDR1 is MDHEN and CDR2 SYDVKM. CDR3 region: CASVRVSGNTIYF. CDR3 DNA sequence: TGTGCCAGCGTCAGGGTCTCTGGAAACACCATATATTTT.

The gene calls are TRBV6-6 and TRBJ2-7; D unclear. V gave up 7 bases and J gave up 7 bases, with 14 bases separating them. The CDR3 is made up of 12 amino acids. The germline CDR1 and CDR2 sequences are MNHNY and SVGAGI (reference sequence). The CDR3, as DNA: TGTGCCAGCACTCAGACCGGCTTGGAGCAGTACTTC. It encodes CASTQTGLEQYF.

The V gene is TRBV30, the J gene TRBJ1-6; possible D gene TRBD1, 5 bases. Trimming removed 0 bases from V and 10 bases from J, with 13 bases in between. Germline CDR1 GTSNPN, CDR2 SVGIG (reference sequence). This CDR3 has 14 amino acids. The CDR3 is CAWSVDRSRSPLHF. In nucleotides, the CDR3 is TGTGCCTGGAGTGTAGACAGATCCCGATCACCCCTCCACTTT.

This clone was detected a few times. Here the CDR3 reads CASSQDNPGQWGYTF. In DNA form, the CDR3 reads TGCGCCAGCAGCCAGGATAATCCCGGGCAGTGGGGCTACACCTTC. The chain uses TRBV4-1 and TRBJ1-2, with D hard to call. CDR3 length: 15 amino acids. Trimming took 3 bases from V and 8 from J, leaving 19 bases between them. The germline V gene has CDR1 MGHRA and CDR2 YSYEKL.

The J gene is TRBJ1-1, the V gene TRBV7-8; tentatively, D is TRBD1 (6 bases). V lost 4 bases and J 0 bases, leaving 18 bases between the germline ends. There are 17 residues in the CDR3. The germline V gene encodes CDR1 SGHVS and CDR2 FQNEAQ. CDR3 DNA sequence: TGTGCCAGCAGCTGGCAGGGGCCGGCATTCATGAACACTGAAGCTTTCTTT. It translates to CASSWQGPAFMNTEAFF.

The chain uses TRBV4-2 and TRBJ2-3; tentatively, D is TRBD2 (6 bases). This CDR3 comprises 14 residues. Germline V gene sequence: CDR1 LGHNA, CDR2 YNFKEQ. The V and J ends lost 4 bases and 0 bases respectively, with 8 bases between them. In nucleotides, the CDR3 is TGTGCCAGCAGCCTTAGCGGTAGCACAGATACGCAGTATTTT. As protein: CASSLSGSTDTQYF.

The chain is built from TRBV7-9 and TRBJ1-4; D uncertain. Trimming left V 1 base short and J 0 bases short, with 6 bases between. This CDR3 has 15 amino acids. Germline V gene lookup returns CDR1 SEHNR and CDR2 FQNEAQ (reference sequence). The DNA for the CDR3 is TGTGCCAGCAGCTTAGAGCTTACAACTAATGAAAAACTGTTTTTT. As protein: CASSLELTTNEKLFF.

J is TRBJ2-7 and V is TRBV2; D not certain. Germline assignment: CDR1 SNHLY and CDR2 FYNNEI. Trimming removed 7 bases from V and 3 bases from J, with 7 bases in between. This CDR3 has 11 residues. CDR3 sequence (DNA): TGTGCCAGCACCCCTCGCTACGAGCAGTACTTC. Its translation is CASTPRYEQYF.

In this sample, this clone turned up a few times. The V and J genes are TRBV28 and TRBJ2-5; tentatively, D is TRBD1 or TRBD2 (6 bases each). The germline gives CDR1 MDHEN, CDR2 SYDVKM. Trimming pared 2 bases from V and 3 bases from J, leaving 13 bases between. This CDR3 has 15 residues. DNA for the CDR3: TGTGCCAGCAGTTTAAGTCGGGGGCAGAAAGAGACCCAGTACTTC. It translates to CASSLSRGQKETQYF.

The CDR3 reads CASSPQREGVPETQYF. In DNA, the CDR3 is TGTGCCAGCAGCCCCCAAAGAGAGGGGGTCCCAGAGACCCAGTACTTC. The chain uses TRBV11-2 and TRBJ2-5, with a weak D call TRBD1 (6 bases). There are 16 residues in the CDR3. Germline V lookup: CDR1 SGHAT, CDR2 FQNNGV. Trimming left V 5 bases short and J 4 bases short, with 20 bases between.

The V gene is TRBV6-5, the J gene TRBJ2-1; 9 nucleotides agree with TRBD2. From germline, CDR1 is MNHEY and CDR2 SVGAGI. Trimming removed 6 bases from V and 6 bases from J; junction bases left unmatched: 12. This CDR3 is built from 16 residues. In DNA form, the CDR3 reads TGTGCCAGCAGCTACGCGGGGGGGCCGGTTGGCAATGAGCAGTTCTTC. Its protein is CASSYAGGPVGNEQFF.

The chain carries TRBV15 and TRBJ1-5, with D possibly matching TRBD1 (6 bases). Trimming left V 3 bases short and J 6 bases short, with 15 bases between. The germline gives CDR1 LNHNV, CDR2 YYDKDF (reference sequence). CDR3 length: 15 residues. In DNA, the CDR3 is TGTGCCACCAGCAGGGACACAGGGCCCCTTCAGCCCCAGCATTTT. Its translation is CATSRDTGPLQPQHF.

The chain combines TRBV5-1 with TRBJ1-2; D is ambiguous. Trimming took off 0 bases at V and 0 bases at J, with 12 bases between the two ends. CDR1 is SGHRS and CDR2 is YFSETQ in the germline V gene. The CDR3 runs to 16 residues. CDR3 amino acids: CASSLAENGANYGYTF. The CDR3 DNA is TGCGCCAGCAGCTTGGCCGAAAACGGGGCTAACTATGGCTACACCTTC. The full variable domain, completed using reference TRBV5-1 and TRBJ1-2, is KAGVTQTPRYLIKTRGQQVTLSCSPISGHRSVSWYQQTPGQGLQFLFEYFSETQRNKGNFPGRFSGRQFSNSRSEMNVSTLELGDSALYLCASSLAENGANYGYTFGSGTRLTVV.

This clone showed up just a few times. The chain joins TRBV19 to TRBJ2-7; D gene ambiguous. Trimming took off 6 bases at V and 3 bases at J, with 12 bases between the two ends. CDR1 is LNHDA and CDR2 is SQIVND in the germline V gene (reference sequence). The CDR3 spans 13 residues. The CDR3 region is CASSPSDGYEQYF. CDR3 sequence (DNA): TGTGCCAGTAGCCCCTCGGACGGCTACGAGCAGTACTTC.

This clone has more than one count but fewer than ten. The rearrangement uses TRBV10-3 and TRBJ2-2; D perhaps matches TRBD1 (5 bases). V was pared by 4 bases and J by 6 bases, with 6 bases between. Germline CDR1 reads ENHRY; CDR2 reads SYGVKD. CDR3 length: 12 residues. The CDR3 bases are TGTGCCATCAGTGGGACATCCGGGGAGCTGTTTTTT. Translation: CAISGTSGELFF.

This clone was observed a handful of times. The rearrangement uses TRBV18 and TRBJ2-1; the D is unclear. Germline V gene sequence: CDR1 KGHSH, CDR2 LQKENI. V was cut by 4 bases and J by 7 bases, with 8 bases left in between. The CDR3 has 12 residues. The CDR3 spells CASSLGWNEQFF. DNA of the CDR3: TGTGCCAGCTCACTCGGATGGAATGAGCAGTTCTTC.

The chain carries TRBV28 and TRBJ2-7; a weak D match, TRBD1 (5 bases). The CDR3 covers 16 residues. Trimming shortened V by 5 bases and J by 7 bases, and 24 bases separated the two germline ends. Looked up from germline, CDR1 is MDHEN and CDR2 is SYDVKM. DNA for the CDR3: TGTGCCAGCAGTACGATAAGGAACAGGCCCCTTAGGGAGCAGTACTTC. Protein product: CASSTIRNRPLREQYF.

The rearrangement links TRBV6-6 to TRBJ1-2; TRBD1 matches at 7 bases. V lost 5 bases, J lost 7 bases, and 13 bases stayed unmatched. CDR1 and CDR2 (germline): MNHNY, SVGAGI (reference sequence). This CDR3 spans 15 amino acids. CDR3 in amino acids: CASSTATGFVCGYTF. The DNA for the CDR3 is TGTGCCAGCAGTACCGCGACAGGGTTCGTTTGTGGCTACACCTTC.

This clone appeared once. This rearrangement joins TRBV25-1 to TRBJ1-4; D gene uncertain. The CDR3 totals 13 residues. The germline gives CDR1 MGHDK, CDR2 SYGVNS. V lost 0 bases and J lost 7, with 6 bases in between. CDR3 nucleotide sequence: TGTGCCAGCAGTGAATATAATTCTGAAAAACTGTTTTTT. Amino acid sequence: CASSEYNSEKLFF.

This clone was detected only a few times. The junction departs from the called germline gene at one end, perhaps through a read error. The chain is built from TRBV5-6 and TRBJ2-2; maybe TRBD2 (6 bases). CDR1 is SGHDT, CDR2 YYEEEE, per germline. CDR3 length: 13 amino acids. The CDR3 nucleotides are TGTGCCAGCACCTTGGGAGGAGCCGGGGAGCTGTTTTTT. This translates into CASTLGGAGELFF. The full variable domain, rest sourced from reference TRBV5-6 and TRBJ2-2, is DAGVTQSPTHLIKTRGQQVTLRCSPKSGHDTVSWYQQALGQGPQFIFQYYEEEERQRGNFPDRFSGHQFPNYSSELNVNALLLGDSALYLCASTLGGAGELFFGEGSRLTVL.

This clone was observed a handful of times. Here the CDR3 reads CASSVERSGGLYGANVLTF. DNA for the CDR3: TGTGCCAGCAGCGTAGAACGCAGCGGGGGGTTGTATGGGGCCAACGTCCTGACTTTC. This chain links TRBV9 with TRBJ2-6; 9 bases are a match to TRBD2. The V gene end was trimmed by 0 bases and the J gene end by 3 bases; junction bases not matched to a gene: 10. Per the germline V gene, CDR1 is SGDLS and CDR2 is YYNGEE. This CDR3 has 19 residues.

This chain connects TRBV28 to TRBJ2-2, with a possible D match to TRBD1 (6 bases). CDR1 is MDHEN and CDR2 is SYDVKM in the germline V gene. This CDR3 is 15 amino acids long. The V gene lost 4 bases and the J gene lost 3 bases, with 12 bases spanning the gap. As DNA, the CDR3 is TGTGCCAGCAGTTCCCTACAGGGTTACACCGGGGAGCTGTTTTTT. Amino acid sequence: CASSSLQGYTGELFF.

CDR3 DNA sequence: TGTGCCAGCAGCCCCGAGACAGGGAACTATGGCTACACCTTC. Encoded protein: CASSPETGNYGYTF. The V gene is TRBV7-6, the J gene TRBJ1-2; 7 bases are a match to TRBD1. Trimming cost V 5 bases and J 2 bases; bases outside gene matches: 5. The CDR3 length is 14 residues. Germline V gene data show CDR1 as SGHVS and CDR2 as FNYEAQ.